This T cell receptor beta chain was profiled in a study of cytomegalovirus exposure and HLA in healthy donors. General study points: It was found in a later analysis that first-cohort TCR clusters tended to co-occur in the 130 or so validation repertoires. The study put under 200 TCR beta chains on its list as cytomegalovirus-associated.

Some clones are missing from TCRdb's copy, which holds only in-frame ones; the method was immunoSEQ multiplex PCR. The sample lists around 180,000 clones, about 82% seen once, with 1.4% to 1.5% in the top ten. Germline lookup yields CDR1 LNHDA and CDR2 SQIVND (reference sequence). V shed 3 bases and J shed 6 bases, with 11 bases lying between them. This CDR3 spans 13 amino acids. This clone was observed a few times. What it binds is unknown. The receptor was derived from a woman under 30 in good health and CMV-seronegative. V and J are TRBV19 and TRBJ1-2; tentatively, D is TRBD1 (6 bases). The sequenced material came from PBMCs. The CDR3 bases are TGTGCCAGTAGTATTGCCGCAGGGGATGGCTACACCTTC. Its protein product is CASSIAAGDGYTF.